This T cell receptor beta chain stems from a study of T cell responses to AZD1222 COVID-19 vaccine. Study background: Second-dose intervals of approximately 4 or approximately 12 weeks were pooled.

Whole-study findings and limits: When two AZD1222 doses had been given, Spike-specific TCR breadth and depth rose.

In regard to this clone: What it binds is unknown.

Clones were read by immunoSEQ multiplex PCR, and TCRdb kept only the in-frame ones, dropping some. The sample yields 150,000 or so clones, about 89% seen once. The sample here was peripheral blood, taken on day 0 of AZD1222 vaccination. This TCR was recovered from an adult in good health.

The CDR3 region has the DNA TGTGCCAGCAGCGTAGCTACTCAGGGGGTCTCTGGAAACACCATATATTTT. Translating gives CASSVATQGVSGNTIYF. The chain has TRBV9 and TRBJ1-3, with 7 bases aligning to TRBD1. The ends lost 0 bases at V and 0 bases at J; junction bases unmatched: 6. Germline V gives CDR1 SGDLS, CDR2 YYNGEE. CDR3 size: 17 residues. Combining the CDR3 with reference TRBV9 and TRBJ1-3 gives the whole variable domain DSGVTQTPKHLITATGQRVTLRCSPRSGDLSVYWYQQSLDQGLQFLIQYYNGEERAKGNILERFSAQQFPDLHSELNLSSLELGDSALYFCASSVATQGVSGNTIYFGEGSWLTVV.